What follows is one T cell receptor beta chain and its context. Its antigen is still unknown. This sample stems from a study of cytomegalovirus exposure and HLA in healthy donors. Study-wide findings and caveats: For most TCR beta V segments, an earlier analysis put the productive rate at about 87% or about 30% of the time. Three chains linked to CMV were shown in vitro to be specific for CMV antigens.

Vbeta (60) and Jbeta (13) primers were used in the PCR. Libraries were prepared by immunoSEQ multiplex PCR; TCRdb keeps only in-frame clonotypes and omits some of them. The sample yields about 59,000 clones, about 77% seen once. Germline V gene data show CDR1 as LGHNA and CDR2 as YSLEER. V lost 1 base and J lost 6, with 12 bases in between. This CDR3 has 14 residues. The source is a man aged 30 to 39 in good health and CMV-seropositive. Sequenced sample: PBMCs. V usage is TRBV4-3 and J usage is TRBJ2-5, with TRBD1 as a possible D gene (5 bases). The CDR3 protein is CASSQVQGGKTQYF. The CDR3 DNA reads as TGCGCCAGCAGCCAAGTCCAGGGTGGGAAGACCCAGTACTTC.